The 15 T cell receptor beta chains below all came from one sample that was sequenced in a study of tumor and adjacent non-tumor tissue in lung cancer. The template was RNA from unsorted bulk tissue. TCRbeta libraries were built with three rounds of nested PCR, modified from ARM-PCR. TCRdb called the multiplex PCR reads again in MiXCR, with one record for every CDR3 protein. The profile shows 70,000 to 90,000 distinct CDR3 sequences, 75% to 90% of them singletons. The material sequenced was lung tumor tissue. The receptors derive from a woman in her forties or fifties with non-small cell lung cancer.

The chain employs TRBV20-1 and TRBJ2-5; D is unclear. CDR3 length: 14 amino acids. Germline assignment: CDR1 DFQATT and CDR2 SNEGSKA (reference sequence). V was cut by 1 base and J by 5 bases, with 14 bases left in between. In nucleotides, the CDR3 is TGCAGTGCTAGAGCACGGACCAGCTCCGAGACCCAGTACTTC. It yields the protein CSARARTSSETQYF.

The chain employs TRBV20-1 and TRBJ1-3; TRBD1 matches at 7 bases. The CDR3 covers 15 residues. The V and J ends lost 3 bases and 8 bases, in that order; junction bases with no gene match: 13. CDR1 DFQATT and CDR2 SNEGSKA come from the germline V gene (reference sequence). The CDR3, as DNA: TGCAGTGCTAGGGATCCCACAGGGGCTAGACACACCATATATTTT. It yields the protein CSARDPTGARHTIYF.

Details on this clonotype: Just one base apart from a much larger clone, this may be a read error. This chain links TRBV28 with TRBJ1-5, with TRBD1 matching over 8 bases. J lost 1 base, V lost 8 bases, and 13 bases had no gene match. CDR1 MDHEN and CDR2 SYDVKM come from the germline V gene. The CDR3 contains 17 residues. In nucleotides, the CDR3 is TGTGCCAGCCAATCCCCGCAGGGGGCTGAGAGCAATCAGCCCCAGCATTTT. The encoded protein is CASQSPQGAESNQPQHF.

The rearrangement links TRBV12-3 or TRBV12-4 to TRBJ2-5; D unclear. V was shortened by 8 bases and J by 14 bases, with 27 bases between the two germline ends. The CDR3 runs 14 residues. The CDR3 is CASDQVTDQETRYF. The CDR3 coding sequence is TGTGCCAGCGACCAGGTTACGGACCAAGAGACCCGATACTTC.

The V call is TRBV20-1, the J call TRBJ2-3, with D maybe TRBD2 (6 bases). Germline V gene lookup returns CDR1 DFQATT and CDR2 SNEGSKA (reference sequence). The CDR3 length is 11 residues. Between the trimmed V and J ends, which lost 7 bases and 8 bases, there was a span of 13 bases. The CDR3 sequence: CSVMRDTTQYF. For the CDR3, the DNA is TGCAGTGTGATGCGGGATACTACGCAGTATTTT.

The chain combines TRBV12-3 or TRBV12-4 with TRBJ2-2; 8 nucleotides line up with TRBD1. Trimming took 9 bases from V and 6 from J; bases not matched to a gene: 9. The CDR3 sequence is 14 residues long. The CDR3 is CASGTTGVAGELFF. For the CDR3, the DNA is TGTGCCAGTGGCACGACAGGGGTTGCCGGGGAGCTGTTTTTT.

As to this clonotype: One end of the junction does not line up with germline, which may come from a read error. V and J are TRBV20-1 and TRBJ2-1, with 7 bases that match TRBD2. The CDR3 has 14 amino acids. CDR1 and CDR2 (germline): DFQATT, SNEGSKA (reference sequence). The CDR3 loop reads CSARYQLGGNELFF. The CDR3 coding sequence is TGCAGTGCTAGATATCAACTGGGGGGGAATGAGCTGTTCTTC.

This clonotype was counted ten times or more. V gene TRBV6-1 combines with J gene TRBJ1-1; no reliable D call. The CDR3 covers 13 residues. The V gene's germline CDR1 is MNHNS and CDR2 SASEGT. Trimming removed 3 bases at V and 1 base at J, with 6 bases between. DNA of the CDR3: TGTGCCAGCAGTGAGCGGCCGAACACTGAAGCTTTCTTT. Amino acids: CASSERPNTEAFF.

The chain links TRBV29-1 to TRBJ2-7, with 7 bases aligning to TRBD1. Germline-derived CDR1 and CDR2 are SQVTM and ANQGSEA. CDR3 size: 14 residues. The ends lost 6 bases at V and 13 bases at J; junction bases unmatched: 21. CDR3 in DNA: TGCAGCGTACAGGGGAGAGGAGATCCCTACGAGGAATACTTC. Amino acids: CSVQGRGDPYEEYF.

Turning to this clonotype: A read error is possible here, since a much larger clone lies one base away. V usage is TRBV20-1 and J usage is TRBJ2-7; tentatively, D is TRBD1 (6 bases). Germline V lookup: CDR1 DFQATT, CDR2 SNEGSKA (reference sequence). V was cut by 4 bases and J by 5 bases, with 21 bases left in between. This CDR3 spans 15 amino acids. CDR3 bases: TGCAGTGCTAACCTCCCAACAGGGTTTCGGCACGAGCAGTACTTC. This translates into CSANLPTGFRHEQYF.

This clonotype was counted at least ten times. This chain connects TRBV7-8 to TRBJ1-6; 9 bases align to TRBD1. CDR1 and CDR2 from the germline V gene are SGHVS and FQNEAQ. V was pared by 2 bases and J by 6 bases, with 5 bases of the junction left unmatched. CDR3 length: 16 amino acids. The chain's CDR3 is CASSLRDRVINSPLHF. As DNA, the CDR3 is TGTGCCAGCAGCTTACGGGACAGGGTGATTAATTCACCCCTCCACTTT.

The chain has TRBV6-1 and TRBJ1-6; no firm D call. This CDR3 is 14 amino acids long. Germline CDR1 MNHNS, CDR2 SASEGT. Trimming shortened V by 3 bases and J by 8 bases, and 11 bases separated the two germline ends. CDR3 region: CASSDWQDHSPLHF. As DNA, the CDR3 is TGTGCCAGCAGTGATTGGCAGGATCATTCACCCCTCCACTTT.

About this clonotype: Compared with germline, one end of the junction differs, possibly owing to a read error. V and J are TRBV20-1 and TRBJ2-5, with unresolved D. This CDR3 contains 14 residues. Germline CDR1 and CDR2: DFQATT and SNEGSKA (reference sequence). In DNA form, the CDR3 reads TGCAGCGCTAGTCATCAACAGCGAAAAGAGAGCCAGTACTTC. This sequence encodes CSASHQQRKESQYF.

V is TRBV11-2 and J is TRBJ2-1, with 8 bases identical to TRBD2. With 7 bases clipped from V and 16 bases from J, the junction kept 27 bases outside the gene matches. The CDR3 extends over 17 amino acids. Germline assignment: CDR1 SGHAT and CDR2 FQNNGV. The CDR3 DNA reads as TGTGCCAGCACCCCAGAGAGCGGGGGAAGCTCCTACAATGAACAATTCTTC. Translation: CASTPESGGSSYNEQFF.

This clonotype was seen only once. The chain couples TRBV11-2 to TRBJ2-1; no clear D. The V and J ends lost 3 bases and 11 bases respectively, with 11 bases between them. CDR1 is SGHAT, CDR2 FQNNGV, per germline. This CDR3 spans 12 amino acids. The CDR3 DNA follows: TGTGCCAGCAGCTTGAGGCGCTACCAGCAGTTCTTC. Amino acids: CASSLRRYQQFF.